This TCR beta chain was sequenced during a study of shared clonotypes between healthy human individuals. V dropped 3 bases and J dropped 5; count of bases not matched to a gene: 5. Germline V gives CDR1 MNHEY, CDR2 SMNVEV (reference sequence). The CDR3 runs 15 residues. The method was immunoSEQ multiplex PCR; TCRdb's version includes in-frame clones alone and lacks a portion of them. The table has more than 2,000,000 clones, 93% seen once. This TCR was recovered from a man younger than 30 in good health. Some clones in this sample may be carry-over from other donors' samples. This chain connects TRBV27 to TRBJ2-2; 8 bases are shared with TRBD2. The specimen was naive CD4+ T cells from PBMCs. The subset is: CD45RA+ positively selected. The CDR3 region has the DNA TGTGCCAGCAGTTTGGTAGCGGGATGGACCGGGGAGCTGTTTTTT. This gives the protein CASSLVAGWTGELFF.